This record concerns one TCR beta chain sequence. Its antigen is not identified. Profiling that covered TCR beta VDJ and CDR3 relied on genomic DNA as its template. TCRdb re-derived calls from the reads in MiXCR, one entry per CDR3 protein. The data contain approximately 170,000 distinct CDR3 sequences, 50% to 55% of them singletons. The entry originates in a study of CD8+CD57+ T cells in acquired aplastic anemia. The wider study: DNA from sorted CD4+ and CD8+ cells averaged around 3 ug. There were roughly 10 million reads, on average, for CD4+ cells from healthy donors. Study observations and caveats: Patients and controls turned out to have 25 to 30 CD8+ CDR3 sequences in common. Simpson's diversity of CD8+ cells was not significantly different in patients compared with controls.

Trimming pared 6 bases from V and 7 bases from J, leaving 12 bases between. Germline lookup yields CDR1 KGHDR and CDR2 SFDVKD. This CDR3 region has 12 residues. The rearrangement links TRBV24-1 to TRBJ2-7; D might be TRBD1 or TRBD2, each matching 6 bases. The sequencing input was sorted CD4+, CD8+, or CD8+CD57+ T cells (not recorded which) from PBMCs. The sequence was obtained from a human donor in good health, serving as a control. The CDR3 here is CATSQQGGEQYF. As DNA, the CDR3 is TGTGCCACCAGTCAACAGGGAGGAGAGCAGTACTTC.